This TCR beta chain was identified in a study of T cell responses to AZD1222 COVID-19 vaccine. General observations from the study: Donors were chiefly white British, with a greater number of females, and clonal diversity was perhaps underestimated.

As to this clone: What it recognizes is unknown.

The CDR3 runs to 14 residues. Germline values: CDR1 SGHTA, CDR2 FQGNSA. The V gene lost 7 bases and the J gene lost 4 bases, with 16 bases spanning the gap. Profiling relied on immunoSEQ multiplex PCR, and the TCRdb table lists in-frame clones only, not all of them. The sample holds about 130,000 clones, 93% seen once. This clonotype was sampled from an adult in good health. The chain recombines TRBV7-2 with TRBJ2-5; D remains ambiguous. The source material was peripheral blood, sampled on day 0 of AZD1222 vaccination. CDR3 sequence: CASTHRQSRETQYF. The CDR3 nucleotides are TGTGCCAGCACCCACCGCCAGAGCCGAGAGACCCAGTACTTC.